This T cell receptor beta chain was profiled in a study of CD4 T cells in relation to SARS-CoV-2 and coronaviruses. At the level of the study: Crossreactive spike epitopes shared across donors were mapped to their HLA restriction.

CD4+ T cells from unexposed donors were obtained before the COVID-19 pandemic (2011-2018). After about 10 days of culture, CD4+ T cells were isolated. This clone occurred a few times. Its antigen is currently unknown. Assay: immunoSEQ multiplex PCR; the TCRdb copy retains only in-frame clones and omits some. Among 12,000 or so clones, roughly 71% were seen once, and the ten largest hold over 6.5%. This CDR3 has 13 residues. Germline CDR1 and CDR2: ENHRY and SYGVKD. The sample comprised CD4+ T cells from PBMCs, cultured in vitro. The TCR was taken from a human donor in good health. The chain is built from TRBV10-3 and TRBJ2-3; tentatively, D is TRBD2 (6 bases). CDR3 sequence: CAIGTPGADTQYF. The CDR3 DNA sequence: TGTGCGATTGGGACTCCGGGGGCAGATACGCAGTATTTT.